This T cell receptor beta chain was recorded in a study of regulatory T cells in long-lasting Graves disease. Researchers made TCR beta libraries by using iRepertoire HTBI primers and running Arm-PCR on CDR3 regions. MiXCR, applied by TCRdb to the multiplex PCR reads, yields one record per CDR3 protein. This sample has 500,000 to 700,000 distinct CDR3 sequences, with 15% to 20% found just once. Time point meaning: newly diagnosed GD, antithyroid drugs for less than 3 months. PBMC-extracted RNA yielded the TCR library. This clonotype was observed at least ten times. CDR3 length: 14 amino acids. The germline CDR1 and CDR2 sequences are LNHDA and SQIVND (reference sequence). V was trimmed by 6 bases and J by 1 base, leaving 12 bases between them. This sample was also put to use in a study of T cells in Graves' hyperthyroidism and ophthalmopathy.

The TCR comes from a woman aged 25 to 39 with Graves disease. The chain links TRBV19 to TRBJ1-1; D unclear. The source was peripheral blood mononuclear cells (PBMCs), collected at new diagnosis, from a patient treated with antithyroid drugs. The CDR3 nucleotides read TGTGCCAGTAGCACATTCGCCTCGAACACTGAAGCTTTCTTT. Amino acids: CASSTFASNTEAFF.